This TCR beta chain is drawn from a study of blood T cell repertoires in COVID-19. Study context: Samples taken during acute and convalescent COVID-19 were collected in the United States, Italy and Spain.

Produced via immunoSEQ multiplex PCR; TCRdb's table is partial and in-frame only. This table has just under 150,000 clones, about 83% appearing once. CDR3 length: 15 amino acids. CDR1 is SNHLY and CDR2 is FYNNEI in the germline V gene. J gave up 0 bases and V 7 bases, and 6 bases lay outside the gene matches. The material sequenced was peripheral blood. V usage is TRBV2 and J usage is TRBJ2-3, with 8 nucleotides matching TRBD2. The source of this sequence is a woman aged 45 to 65 with active or convalescent COVID-19. CDR3 sequence reads: CASTRGGLSTDTQYF. CDR3 bases: TGTGCCAGCACCCGGGGGGGACTCAGCACAGATACGCAGTATTTT.